The entry that follows covers one TCR beta chain sequence. It has no known antigen specificity. No much larger clone is present one base from it, and per-base qualities are unavailable. Measured from the cysteine to the phenylalanine, the CDR3 is 19 residues long. The only DNA kept is the CDR3, 57 bases in frame from the first base. Trimming removed 0 bases from V and 0 bases from J; the gene matches leave 10 bases unexplained. The immunoSEQ Assay, a bias-controlled multiplex PCR, was used to amplify TCRbeta CDR3 regions from genomic DNA. In the source study's methods: Within the assay, amplification of reference gene primers was used to estimate how many nucleated cells each sample contained. Sequence reads were collapsed and filtered to measure the absolute abundance of every unique TCRbeta CDR3 rearrangement. For each sample, productive Simpson clonality was calculated as the square root of Simpson's diversity index across productive rearrangements. TCRdb re-hosts the immuneACCESS table, in-frame sequences only. Its copies lack some clones; in the studies checked, an unresolved V gene accounts for under half of them, and the cause for the rest is not known. V and J calls and clone size are copied from that table; D and trimming were computed from the DNA. Recorded for this sample are 57,000 or so clones; more than 60% of them occurred a single time. Together, the top ten hold approximately 20% of the sample.

This sample is part of a study of blood T cell repertoires in COVID-19 (dated by TCRdb to about 2020). For context, the study as a whole: Samples from collaborators originated in the United States, Italy and Spain and spanned both the acute and convalescent phases of COVID-19. The repertoires were released in a freely available public database meant as a resource for research on the immune response to SARS-CoV-2. Sample metadata almost always included a de-identified subject ID, COVID-19 status, age in years and sex. HLA class I and class II types, where available, came from metadata supplied by the sample provider rather than from assay-based typing. The samples were drawn from two sources: the first 160 participants of the ongoing ImmuneRACE study, and fewer than 1,500 subjects contributed by 6 global collaborators. The material from the prospective study consisted of cDNA or gDNA derived from T cells, B-cell-depleted T cells, or PBMCs. The dataset comprised deeply sampled blood TCRbeta repertoires from subjects exposed to, actively infected with, or recovered from COVID-19.

The collaborating institutions used their own protocols to collect whole blood in K2EDTA tubes. For TCRbeta analysis, collaborators shipped samples as frozen whole blood, isolated PBMCs, or DNA extracted from either of those sample types. The paper's findings and limits, for the study overall: The quantity of clinical and demographic metadata differed by source and by participant and was supplied without curation.

The source material was peripheral blood. The V and J segments used are TRBV5-3 and TRBJ1-4; 8 bases in the junction line up with TRBD1. TRBV5-3 is an ORF, with its function uncertain. This sequence originates from a woman aged 80 or older with active or convalescent COVID-19. The sequence in DNA is TGTGCCAGAAGCTTGGCCGGACAGGGTCGGAAGGCAACTAATGAAAAACTGTTTTTT. Translated, it gives CARSLAGQGRKATNEKLFF.